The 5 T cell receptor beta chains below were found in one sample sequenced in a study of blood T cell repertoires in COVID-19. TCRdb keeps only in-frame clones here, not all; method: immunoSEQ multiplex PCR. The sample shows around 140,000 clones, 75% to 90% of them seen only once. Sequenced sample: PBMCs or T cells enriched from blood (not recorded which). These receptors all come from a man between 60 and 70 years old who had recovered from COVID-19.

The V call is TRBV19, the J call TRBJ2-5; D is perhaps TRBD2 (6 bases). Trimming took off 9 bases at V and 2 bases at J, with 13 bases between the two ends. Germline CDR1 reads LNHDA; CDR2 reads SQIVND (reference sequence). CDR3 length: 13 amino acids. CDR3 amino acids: CASNRRGQETQYF. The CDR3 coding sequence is TGTGCCAGCAATAGGCGGGGACAAGAGACCCAGTACTTC.

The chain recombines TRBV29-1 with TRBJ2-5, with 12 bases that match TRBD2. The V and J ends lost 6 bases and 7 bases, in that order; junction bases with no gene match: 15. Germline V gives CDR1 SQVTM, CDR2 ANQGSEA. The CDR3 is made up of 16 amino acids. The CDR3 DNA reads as TGCAGCGTGTCCCCGGGCCTAGCGGGAGGGCCGGGGACCCAGTACTTC. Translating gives CSVSPGLAGGPGTQYF.

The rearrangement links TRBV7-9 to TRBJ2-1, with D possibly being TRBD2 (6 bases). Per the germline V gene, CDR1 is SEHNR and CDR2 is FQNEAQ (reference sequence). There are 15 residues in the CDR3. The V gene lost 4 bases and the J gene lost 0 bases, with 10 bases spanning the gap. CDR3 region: CASSWGLSSYNEQFF. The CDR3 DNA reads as TGTGCCAGCAGCTGGGGACTTAGCTCCTACAATGAGCAGTTCTTC.

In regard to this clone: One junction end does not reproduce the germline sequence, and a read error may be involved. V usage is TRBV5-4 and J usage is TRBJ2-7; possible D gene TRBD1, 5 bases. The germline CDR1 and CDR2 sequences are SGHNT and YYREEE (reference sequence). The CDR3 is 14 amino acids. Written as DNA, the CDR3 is TGTGCCAGCAGCCATGGGGCCCACTCCTACGGGCAGTACTTC. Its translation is CASSHGAHSYGQYF.

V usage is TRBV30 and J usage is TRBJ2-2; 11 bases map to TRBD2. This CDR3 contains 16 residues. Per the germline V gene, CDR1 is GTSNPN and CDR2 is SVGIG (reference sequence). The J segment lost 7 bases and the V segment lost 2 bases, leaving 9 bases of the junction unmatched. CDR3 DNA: TGTGCCTGGAGTAGCCTAGCGGGAGGAAGGAACGGGGAGCTGTTTTTT. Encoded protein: CAWSSLAGGRNGELFF.